Below, 18 T cell receptor beta chains from the same sample are listed, as sequenced in a study of CD8+ T cells in alopecia areata. Reverse transcribed after extraction, RNA yielded cDNA as the sequencing template. Sequencing used immunoSEQ multiplex PCR; TCRdb keeps in-frame clones, though not all of them. The table includes under 250,000 clones, 57% detected once. The input for sequencing was CD4+ T cells sorted from blood, taken at week 0. These receptors came from a human donor with alopecia areata.

This sequence joins TRBV6-6 and TRBJ1-1; D unresolved. The germline CDR1 and CDR2 sequences are MNHNY and SVGAGI (reference sequence). V lost 2 bases to trimming and J lost 0 bases, with 10 bases between them. The CDR3 runs 15 residues. The CDR3 nucleotides read TGTGCCAGCAGTTACGATTCCAACATGAACACTGAAGCTTTCTTT. Amino acids: CASSYDSNMNTEAFF.

The gene calls are TRBV6-5 and TRBJ1-4; TRBD1 matches 7 bases. Germline CDR1 and CDR2: MNHEY and SVGAGI. Trimming cost V 4 bases and J 4 bases; bases outside gene matches: 6. The CDR3 has 15 amino acids. This CDR3 reads CASSLGDRDNEKLFF. The CDR3 DNA reads TGTGCCAGCAGTTTGGGGGACAGAGATAATGAAAAACTGTTTTTT.

V usage is TRBV7-2 and J usage is TRBJ1-1; D gene unclear. The CDR3 is 14 amino acids. Germline V gene lookup returns CDR1 SGHTA and CDR2 FQGNSA. Trimming removed 8 bases from V and 1 base from J, with 14 bases in between. The CDR3 spells CASLITAGNTEAFF. DNA of the CDR3: TGTGCCAGCCTTATAACAGCGGGGAACACTGAAGCTTTCTTT.

The V call is TRBV7-9, the J call TRBJ2-5; 9 bases map to TRBD1. In germline, CDR1 is SEHNR, CDR2 FQNEAQ (reference sequence). The CDR3 runs to 15 residues. The ends lost 3 bases at V and 5 bases at J; junction bases unmatched: 7. The CDR3 region is CASSLGTGRAETQYF. The CDR3 nucleotides are TGTGCCAGCAGCTTGGGGACAGGGAGGGCGGAGACCCAGTACTTC.

V usage is TRBV30 and J usage is TRBJ1-1; D not resolved. Germline V gives CDR1 GTSNPN, CDR2 SVGIG (reference sequence). This CDR3 contains 13 residues. Trimming shortened V by 5 bases and J by 5 bases, and 15 bases separated the two germline ends. The CDR3 coding sequence is TGTGCCTGGTCAGTACAGTCAGCAACTGAAGCTTTCTTT. Translated: CAWSVQSATEAFF.

The table lists this clone with a few counts. This rearrangement joins TRBV2 to TRBJ2-6; no reliable D call. Germline-derived CDR1 and CDR2 are SNHLY and FYNNEI. There are 15 residues in the CDR3. V was shortened by 4 bases and J by 2 bases, with 9 bases between the two germline ends. The DNA for the CDR3 is TGTGCCAGCAGTGTAAGGCAAGCTGGGGCCAACGTCCTGACTTTC. Its protein is CASSVRQAGANVLTF.

The J gene is TRBJ2-1, the V gene TRBV9, with D maybe TRBD2 (5 bases). The germline V gene encodes CDR1 SGDLS and CDR2 YYNGEE. The CDR3 length is 15 residues. The V end was cut by 0 bases, the J end by 3 bases, with 10 bases between. The DNA for the CDR3 is TGTGCCAGCAGCGTAGCGGTAGCGCTCTACAATGAGCAGTTCTTC. It is translated as CASSVAVALYNEQFF.

With regard to this clone: The sample contains more than one DNA sequence encoding this CDR3. The chain combines TRBV18 with TRBJ1-1; D remains ambiguous. CDR3 length: 12 residues. CDR1 and CDR2 (germline): KGHSH, LQKENI. V dropped 4 bases and J dropped 4 bases, with 7 bases sitting between them. CDR3 in DNA: TGTGCCAGCTCACGGGAGGGCACTGAAGCTTTCTTT. Translated, it gives CASSREGTEAFF.

The chain carries TRBV30 and TRBJ1-6, with 7 bases identical to TRBD1. Unmatched junction bases numbered 8, after V lost 0 bases and J lost 9 bases. The CDR3 length is 15 residues. CDR1 and CDR2 (germline): GTSNPN, SVGIG (reference sequence). CDR3: CAWSVLRTGTSPLHF. In DNA, the CDR3 is TGTGCCTGGAGTGTACTGCGGACAGGTACTTCACCCCTCCACTTT.

This clone turned up a few times. The chain combines TRBV2 with TRBJ1-2; D gene ambiguous. The V and J ends lost 6 bases and 7 bases respectively, with 9 bases between them. The germline V gene encodes CDR1 SNHLY and CDR2 FYNNEI. The CDR3 runs 11 residues. The CDR3 reads CASREDAGYTF. DNA of the CDR3: TGTGCCAGCAGGGAGGATGCTGGCTACACCTTC. Full variable domain (rest looked up from reference TRBV2 and TRBJ1-2): EPEVTQTPSHQVTQMGQEVILRCVPISNHLYFYWYRQILGQKVEFLVSFYNNEISEKSEIFDDQFSVERPDGSNFTLKIRSTKLEDSAMYFCASREDAGYTFGSGTRLTVV.

This clone was counted between two and nine times. The genes are TRBV6-6 and TRBJ1-2; D remains ambiguous. The germline gives CDR1 MNHNY, CDR2 SVGAGI (reference sequence). There are 14 residues in the CDR3. The ends were cut back, 2 bases at V and 4 bases at J, with 11 bases in the middle. CDR3 residues: CASSYGQASYGYTF. CDR3 bases: TGTGCCAGCAGTTACGGGCAGGCAAGCTATGGCTACACCTTC.

V gene TRBV6-6 combines with J gene TRBJ2-5, with TRBD2 identical over 8 bases. CDR3 length: 16 amino acids. V was pared by 7 bases and J by 5 bases, with 15 bases of the junction left unmatched. CDR1 is MNHNY, CDR2 SVGAGI, per germline (reference sequence). CDR3 residues: CASTPAGGRPGETQYF. CDR3 nucleotide sequence: TGTGCCAGCACGCCCGCGGGCGGGAGGCCGGGGGAGACCCAGTACTTC.

This clone has more than one count but fewer than ten. The chain combines TRBV5-1 with TRBJ2-7, with 10 bases identical to TRBD2. J gave up 10 bases and V 0 bases, and 4 bases lay outside the gene matches. The CDR3 loop spans 13 amino acids. CDR1 and CDR2 from the germline V gene are SGHRS and YFSETQ. CDR3 amino acids: CASSLEGLAPQYF. CDR3 nucleotide sequence: TGCGCCAGCAGCTTGGAGGGACTAGCGCCACAGTACTTC.

The sample holds one count of this clone. V gene TRBV30 combines with J gene TRBJ2-2, with D possibly TRBD1 on 6 matching bases. The CDR3 has 15 residues. Germline CDR1 is GTSNPN and CDR2 is SVGIG (reference sequence). V was clipped by 0 bases and J by 4 bases, with 12 bases between them. The chain's CDR3 is CAWSVNRVSTGELFF. The CDR3 bases are TGTGCCTGGAGTGTAAACAGGGTGTCCACCGGGGAGCTGTTTTTT.

V is TRBV4-1 and J is TRBJ1-1; D gene uncertain. Trimming left V 1 base short and J 0 bases short, with 9 bases between. Looked up from germline, CDR1 is MGHRA and CDR2 is YSYEKL. The CDR3 totals 15 residues. The CDR3 nucleotides are TGCGCCAGCAGCCAAGGCCGGGAGATGAACACTGAAGCTTTCTTT. It codes for CASSQGREMNTEAFF.

This chain uses TRBV5-1 with TRBJ2-7, with D possibly being TRBD2 (6 bases). The CDR3 length is 11 residues. Trimming took 3 bases from V and 9 from J, leaving 10 bases between them. CDR1 and CDR2 from the germline V gene are SGHRS and YFSETQ. In DNA, the CDR3 is TGCGCCAGCAGCTCCGGGACTCTGCAGTACTTC. Translating gives CASSSGTLQYF. The full variable domain, with the rest looked up from reference TRBV5-1 and TRBJ2-7, is KAGVTQTPRYLIKTRGQQVTLSCSPISGHRSVSWYQQTPGQGLQFLFEYFSETQRNKGNFPGRFSGRQFSNSRSEMNVSTLELGDSALYLCASSSGTLQYFGPGTRLTVT.

The V gene is TRBV25-1, the J gene TRBJ1-1, with D possibly TRBD1 on 5 matching bases. The V end lost 3 bases, the J end lost 0 bases, and 8 bases lay between the germline ends. Germline lookup yields CDR1 MGHDK and CDR2 SYGVNS. CDR3 length: 14 residues. This CDR3 reads CASSDGGLNTEAFF. The CDR3 coding sequence is TGTGCCAGCAGTGATGGGGGTTTGAACACTGAAGCTTTCTTT.

V is TRBV2 and J is TRBJ1-2; D gene unclear. The germline V and J ends were trimmed by 2 bases and 1 base, with 11 bases remaining between them. Germline-derived CDR1 and CDR2 are SNHLY and FYNNEI. The CDR3 extends over 15 amino acids. This CDR3 is CASSEPSSGNYGYTF. The DNA for the CDR3 is TGTGCCAGCAGTGAACCCAGCTCGGGTAACTATGGCTACACCTTC.